This TCR beta chain emerged from a study of T cell responses to AZD1222 COVID-19 vaccine (dated by TCRdb to about 2021). About the study as a whole: TCR sequencing covered more than 230 trial participants: 207 given two doses of AZD1222 and 26 given two doses of MenACWY control vaccine. Trial participants were enrolled into age subgroups of 18-55, 56-69 and 70-plus years, which contained approximately 150, 30 and 60 TCR-sequenced participants, respectively. What the research found in general, with its limitations: CD4 TCRs associated with the vaccine covered the entire spike protein, and the dominant responses were in regions 160-218 and 743-854. A significant rise in spike-specific TCR breadth and depth was observed after two AZD1222 doses relative to day 0 and relative to MenACWY recipients. Reportedly, close to half of the unique spike-specific TCRs recognized epitopes lying outside the regions that are mutated in the B.1.351 and B.1.1.7 variants. Because no day 14 peak-response samples were available, the repertoires could be characterized only after the peak T cell response. Conclusions about previously exposed vaccinees were limited because only a handful of AZD1222 recipients were SARS-CoV-2 seropositive at baseline. Most participants were white British and females outnumbered males, and the authors suggested that clonal diversity may have been underestimated. The 56-69-year group was small, and its depth increase did not reach significance, likely because of low power.

The CDR3 regions of human TCRbeta chains were subjected to immunosequencing. Concerning the study's data processing: TCRs in the repertoires were matched against a reference library of SARS-CoV-2-specific TCRs that had been generated with the MIRA antigen-specificity platform. Breadth was defined as the fraction of unique TCRs that were SARS-CoV-2-associated. Depth was defined as the fraction of total T cells that were SARS-CoV-2-associated. Using the MIRA data, every spike-specific TCR was mapped to the spike region that the TCR reacted to and assigned to either a CD4 or a CD8 class. Log10-transformed breadth and depth values were compared by one-way ANOVA with Sidak's multiple comparisons tests. Drawn from immuneACCESS, this table holds only the in-frame rearrangements with V and J called that TCRdb kept. Clones are partly lost; checked studies trace under half to an unresolved V gene and leave the rest unexplained. That table gives V, J and clone size, and the DNA gave D and trimming. The sample data list 85,000 or so clones, and 86% of these were observed just once. About 6% of the sample is in the top ten clones.

What the time point label conveys for this sample: about 28 days (+/-7) after the second vaccine dose. AZD1222 recipients given second doses at about 4 weeks or at about 12 weeks were pooled, since spike-specific TCR depth and breadth were not found to differ between the two schedules. The vaccinee samples were drawn from two UK trials, COV001 and COV002, one of which was a single-blind randomized controlled phase 2/3 trial testing AZD1222 (ChAdOx1 nCoV-19) in healthy adults. For TCRbeta chain sequencing, PBMC samples from trial participants were taken at day 0 and at day 28 after the second dose. From a lookup of the germline V gene, CDR1 and CDR2 are SNHLY and FYNNEI. From the cysteine through the phenylalanine, the CDR3 covers 15 amino acids. Only the CDR3 region is kept as DNA, spanning 45 bases read in frame from base 1. Relative to germline, V is missing 6 bases and J is missing 7 bases, with 9 bases of the junction outside any gene match.

Details on this clone: Its antigen remains undetermined. Base qualities are not provided; no much larger clone lies one nucleotide away.

The sample was peripheral blood, taken 28 days after the second AZD1222 dose. In this chain, TRBV2 is recombined with TRBJ2-1; a stretch of 10 junction bases matches TRBD1. The source is an adult who received the AZD1222 COVID-19 vaccine. The DNA sequence reads TGTGCCAGCAGCCACGACAGGGGGCAAGGGAATGAGCAGTTCTTC. It translates as CASSHDRGQGNEQFF.